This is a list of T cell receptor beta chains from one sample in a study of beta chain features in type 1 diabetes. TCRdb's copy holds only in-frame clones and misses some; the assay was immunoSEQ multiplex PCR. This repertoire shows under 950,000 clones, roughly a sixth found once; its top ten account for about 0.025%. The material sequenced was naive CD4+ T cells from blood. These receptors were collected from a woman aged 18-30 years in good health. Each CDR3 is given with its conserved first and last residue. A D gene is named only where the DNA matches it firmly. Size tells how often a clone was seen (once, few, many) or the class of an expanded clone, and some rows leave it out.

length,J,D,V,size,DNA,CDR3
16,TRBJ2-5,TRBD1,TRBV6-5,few,TGTGCCAGCAGTTACCGGGCAGGGGGTTTACAAGAGACCCAGTACTTC,CASSYRAGGLQETQYF
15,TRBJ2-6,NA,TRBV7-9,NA,TGTGCCAGCAGCTTAGGGGGAACTGGGGCCAACGTCCTGACTTTC,CASSLGGTGANVLTF
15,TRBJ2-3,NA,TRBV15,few,TGTGCCACCAGCACTGTTAACCTATTCACAGATACGCAGTATTTT,CATSTVNLFTDTQYF
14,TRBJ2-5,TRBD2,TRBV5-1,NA,TGCGCCAGCACCACGACTAGCGGAGCTAGGACCCAGTACTTC,CASTTTSGARTQYF
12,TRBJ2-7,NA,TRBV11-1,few,TGTGCCAGCAGCCAGAACAGGTACGAGCAGTACTTC,CASSQNRYEQYF
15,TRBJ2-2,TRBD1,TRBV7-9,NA,TGTGCCAGCACCGGACAGGGATTTCGTGCCGGGGAGCTGTTTTTT,CASTGQGFRAGELFF
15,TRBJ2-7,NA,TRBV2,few,TGTGCCAGCAGTGAAGCGGTCAGGACTACTAATCCACTGTACTTC,CASSEAVRTTNPLYF
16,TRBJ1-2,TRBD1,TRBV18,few,TGTGCCAGCTCACCCGGCAGGGGGCCTAAGGACTATGGCTACACCTTC,CASSPGRGPKDYGYTF
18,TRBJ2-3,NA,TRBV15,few,TGTGCCACAAAACAGGGACCCGGGACTAAGACCGGAGGGTATACGCAGTATTTT,CATKQGPGTKTGGYTQYF
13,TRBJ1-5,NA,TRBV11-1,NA,TGTGCCAGCAGCTTAGATAGCAATCAGCCCCAGCATTTT,CASSLDSNQPQHF